This TCR beta chain was profiled in a study of blood T cell repertoires in COVID-19. The CDR3 is made up of 14 amino acids. The germline V gene has CDR1 LGHNT and CDR2 FRNRAP. Assay used: immunoSEQ multiplex PCR; TCRdb lists only in-frame clones, some missing. The sample consists of some 150,000 clones, 75% to 90% of them appearing once. The sequencing input was peripheral blood. This TCR derives from a woman in her 70s with acute or convalescent COVID-19. The chain uses TRBV12-5 and TRBJ2-1; D is perhaps TRBD2 (7 bases). The CDR3 is CVRRAGGPYNEQFF. CDR3 bases: TGTGTCCGCCGAGCCGGGGGGCCTTACAATGAGCAGTTCTTC.